This is a list of T cell receptor beta chains from one sample in a study of T cell changes during pregnancy in multiple sclerosis. Clones were read by immunoSEQ multiplex PCR, and TCRdb kept only the in-frame ones, dropping some. The table has 18,000 or so clones, 89% seen once. The sample here was CD8+ T cells from peripheral blood mononuclear cells, taken in the second trimester of pregnancy. The receptors derive from a female donor in good health, enrolled as a control in a pregnancy study. Both conserved end residues are part of each CDR3. The D gene is left open where the match is weak. Rows give clone size only sometimes, using once, few, many, or a class for an expanded clone.

>TRBV29-1|TRBD2|TRBJ2-3|-
CSTRGGEADTQYF
TGCAGCACGCGGGGGGGGGAGGCAGATACGCAGTATTTT
>TRBV29-1|-|TRBJ1-2|-
CSVDAGFSAGGYTF
TGCAGCGTTGACGCAGGGTTCTCCGCCGGTGGCTACACCTTC
>TRBV7-7|-|TRBJ2-3|-
CASSLGGPGDTQYF
TGTGCTAGCAGCTTAGGCGGCCCGGGGGATACGCAGTATTTT
>TRBV29-1|TRBD1|TRBJ1-2|-
CSVEERDRAIYGYTF
TGCAGCGTTGAGGAGAGGGACAGGGCGATCTATGGCTACACCTTC
>TRBV4-1|TRBD2|TRBJ2-3|-
CASSQPHETSGNTQYF
TGCGCCAGCAGCCAACCGCACGAGACTAGCGGTAATACGCAGTATTTT
>TRBV27|-|TRBJ1-4|once
CASSLGGPRWEKLFF
TGTGCCAGCAGTTTAGGGGGCCCTAGATGGGAAAAACTGTTTTTT
>TRBV7-6|-|TRBJ1-1|-
CASSLGFGVNTEAFF
TGTGCCAGCAGCTTAGGGTTCGGGGTGAACACTGAAGCTTTCTTT
>TRBV9|TRBD1|TRBJ2-1|-
CASSLTDRANHEQFF
TGTGCCAGCAGCCTGACGGACAGGGCGAACCATGAGCAGTTCTTC
>TRBV7-6|TRBD1|TRBJ2-7|-
CASSLRVGQYEQYF
TGTGCCAGCAGCTTAAGGGTGGGACAGTACGAGCAGTACTTC
>TRBV19|-|TRBJ2-1|-
CASSIDPGVREQFF
TGTGCCAGTAGTATAGACCCGGGAGTTCGTGAGCAGTTCTTC
>TRBV7-6|TRBD2|TRBJ2-1|-
CASSLWGGSSYNEQFF
TGTGCCAGCAGCTTATGGGGGGGAAGCTCCTACAATGAGCAGTTCTTC
>TRBV4-1|TRBD1|TRBJ1-1|-
CASGQANTEAFF
TGCGCCTCCGGACAGGCGAACACTGAAGCTTTCTTT
>TRBV15|-|TRBJ1-1|once
CATSRDAGMNTEAFF
TGTGCCACCAGCAGAGATGCAGGTATGAACACTGAAGCTTTCTTT
>TRBV2|TRBD2|TRBJ2-2|once
CASTPPGSGRTGELFF
TGTGCCAGCACCCCACCGGGGTCCGGGAGGACCGGGGAGCTGTTTTTT
>TRBV6-4|TRBD2|TRBJ2-1|-
CASSDSGLAGYNEQFF
TGTGCCAGCAGTGACTCAGGCCTAGCGGGCTACAATGAGCAGTTCTTC
>TRBV6-6|TRBD1|TRBJ1-4|-
CASSPDRVDEKLFF
TGTGCCAGCAGTCCGGACAGGGTAGATGAAAAACTGTTTTTT
>TRBV13|-|TRBJ2-3|-
CASSLSEVSTDTQYF
TGTGCCAGCAGCTTATCCGAGGTGAGCACAGATACGCAGTATTTT
>TRBV6-6|-|TRBJ2-3|-
CASIRRDTQYF
TGTGCCAGCATTAGGAGGGATACGCAGTATTTT
>TRBV7-9|-|TRBJ1-5|once
CASSLSVGNQPQHF
TGTGCCAGCAGCTTAAGCGTTGGGAATCAGCCCCAGCATTTT
>TRBV4-2|TRBD2|TRBJ2-7|few
CASRSSGTYEQYF
TGTGCCAGCAGGTCTAGCGGGACCTACGAGCAGTACTTC